This is a list of T cell receptor beta chains from one sample in a study of blood T cell repertoires in COVID-19. Clones were read by immunoSEQ multiplex PCR, and TCRdb kept only the in-frame ones, dropping some. The profile shows roughly 71,000 clones, 70% to 90% of them singletons. The sequencing input was peripheral blood. These receptors all come from a man aged 50-60 years with acute or convalescent COVID-19. CDR3s include the opening cysteine and the closing phenylalanine or tryptophan. A D gene is named only where the DNA matches it firmly. Part of the rows lack a size; the others show once, few, many or a class for expanded clones.

J gene: TRBJ1-4; clone size: -; V gene: TRBV7-8; D gene: -; CDR3 protein: CASSRFGWTGANEKLFF; CDR3 DNA: TGTGCCAGCAGCCGATTCGGCTGGACTGGGGCTAATGAAAAACTGTTTTTT
J gene: TRBJ1-2; clone size: few; V gene: TRBV7-3; D gene: TRBD1; CDR3 protein: CASSSRTGGVNYGYTF; CDR3 DNA: TGTGCCAGCAGCTCTCGGACAGGGGGCGTTAACTATGGCTACACCTTC
J gene: TRBJ2-5; clone size: -; V gene: TRBV29-1; D gene: TRBD2; CDR3 protein: CSVGTSGGLETQYF; CDR3 DNA: TGCAGCGTGGGGACTAGCGGGGGACTAGAGACCCAGTACTTC
J gene: TRBJ2-7; clone size: -; V gene: TRBV10-1; D gene: TRBD1; CDR3 protein: CASSESQGTGINEQYF; CDR3 DNA: TGCGCCAGCAGTGAGTCCCAGGGGACAGGGATCAACGAGCAGTACTTC
J gene: TRBJ2-1; clone size: -; V gene: TRBV10-3; D gene: -; CDR3 protein: CAITRDRGTDEQFF; CDR3 DNA: TGTGCCATCACCCGGGACCGGGGGACAGATGAGCAGTTCTTC
J gene: TRBJ1-4; clone size: -; V gene: TRBV2; D gene: TRBD1; CDR3 protein: CATAGQRNEKLFF; CDR3 DNA: TGTGCCACCGCGGGACAGCGGAATGAAAAACTGTTTTTT
J gene: TRBJ1-4; clone size: -; V gene: TRBV29-1; D gene: TRBD1; CDR3 protein: CSAGQGAEKLFF; CDR3 DNA: TGCAGCGCGGGACAGGGGGCCGAAAAACTGTTTTTT
J gene: TRBJ1-3; clone size: few; V gene: TRBV4-1; D gene: -; CDR3 protein: CASSQGPGNTIYF; CDR3 DNA: TGCGCCAGCAGCCAAGGGCCTGGAAACACCATATATTTT
J gene: TRBJ2-2; clone size: once; V gene: TRBV9; D gene: TRBD1; CDR3 protein: CASSVAFRTGGAGELFF; CDR3 DNA: TGTGCCAGCAGCGTAGCTTTTCGGACAGGGGGAGCCGGGGAGCTGTTTTTT
J gene: TRBJ2-3; clone size: -; V gene: TRBV29-1; D gene: TRBD2; CDR3 protein: CSVERGYLDTQYF; CDR3 DNA: TGCAGCGTTGAGCGGGGGTACTTAGATACGCAGTATTTT
J gene: TRBJ1-1; clone size: -; V gene: TRBV19; D gene: -; CDR3 protein: CAANTGGATEAFF; CDR3 DNA: TGTGCCGCTAACACCGGAGGGGCAACTGAAGCTTTCTTT
J gene: TRBJ2-5; clone size: few; V gene: TRBV6-5; D gene: TRBD2; CDR3 protein: CASGRERGSQETQYF; CDR3 DNA: TGTGCCAGCGGGAGGGAGCGGGGGAGCCAAGAGACCCAGTACTTC
J gene: TRBJ1-2; clone size: few; V gene: TRBV2; D gene: -; CDR3 protein: CASSVGGNYYGYTF; CDR3 DNA: TGTGCCAGCAGTGTCGGGGGGAACTACTATGGCTACACCTTC
J gene: TRBJ2-6; clone size: -; V gene: TRBV5-1; D gene: -; CDR3 protein: CASSGRSGANVLTF; CDR3 DNA: TGCGCCAGCAGCGGGCGCTCTGGGGCCAACGTCCTGACTTTC
J gene: TRBJ1-1; clone size: -; V gene: TRBV12-3/TRBV12-4; D gene: -; CDR3 protein: CASSSRENTEAFF; CDR3 DNA: TGTGCCAGCAGTTCCAGGGAGAACACTGAAGCTTTCTTT
J gene: TRBJ1-5; clone size: once; V gene: TRBV2; D gene: -; CDR3 protein: CASSDGIHPQPQHF; CDR3 DNA: TGTGCCAGCAGTGACGGTATCCATCCCCAGCCCCAGCATTTT
J gene: TRBJ2-5; clone size: -; V gene: TRBV11-2; D gene: TRBD2; CDR3 protein: CASSRSGAVETQYF; CDR3 DNA: TGTGCCAGCAGCAGAAGCGGGGCCGTGGAGACCCAGTACTTC
J gene: TRBJ1-5; clone size: -; V gene: TRBV27; D gene: TRBD1; CDR3 protein: CASSMEDRSFYQPQHF; CDR3 DNA: TGTGCCAGCAGTATGGAGGACAGGAGTTTTTATCAGCCCCAGCATTTT
J gene: TRBJ2-3; clone size: -; V gene: TRBV3-1/TRBV3-2; D gene: -; CDR3 protein: CASSSRAGSTDTQYF; CDR3 DNA: TGTGCCAGCAGCTCGCGTGCGGGTAGCACAGATACGCAGTATTTT
J gene: TRBJ1-1; clone size: -; V gene: TRBV25-1; D gene: -; CDR3 protein: CASSEPTRQVGTEAFF; CDR3 DNA: TGTGCCAGCAGTGAACCCACCCGGCAGGTCGGCACTGAAGCTTTCTTT
J gene: TRBJ2-2; clone size: -; V gene: TRBV2; D gene: -; CDR3 protein: CATQTSLYNRNTGELFF; CDR3 DNA: TGTGCCACCCAAACCTCGTTGTACAACAGGAACACCGGGGAGCTGTTTTTT
J gene: TRBJ2-7; clone size: -; V gene: TRBV19; D gene: TRBD1; CDR3 protein: CASSANKGAQYEQYF; CDR3 DNA: TGTGCCAGTAGTGCCAACAAGGGGGCGCAGTACGAGCAGTACTTC
J gene: TRBJ2-2; clone size: few; V gene: TRBV3-1/TRBV3-2; D gene: TRBD1; CDR3 protein: CASSRTGVDTGELFF; CDR3 DNA: TGTGCCAGCAGCCGGACAGGGGTTGACACCGGGGAGCTGTTTTTT
J gene: TRBJ2-1; clone size: -; V gene: TRBV7-6; D gene: -; CDR3 protein: CASSQDRLDEQFF; CDR3 DNA: TGTGCCAGCAGTCAAGACAGACTCGATGAGCAGTTCTTC
J gene: TRBJ2-1; clone size: -; V gene: TRBV5-5; D gene: TRBD2; CDR3 protein: CASSLAGGLYNEQFF; CDR3 DNA: TGTGCCAGCAGCTTAGCGGGGGGGCTTTACAATGAGCAGTTCTTC
J gene: TRBJ2-5; clone size: -; V gene: TRBV5-1; D gene: TRBD1; CDR3 protein: CASSFEGAKETQYF; CDR3 DNA: TGCGCCAGCAGCTTTGAGGGGGCTAAAGAGACCCAGTACTTC
J gene: TRBJ2-5; clone size: -; V gene: TRBV7-6; D gene: -; CDR3 protein: CASSRRWSETQYF; CDR3 DNA: TGTGCCAGCAGCCGCAGGTGGTCGGAGACCCAGTACTTC
J gene: TRBJ2-5; clone size: -; V gene: TRBV10-3; D gene: TRBD2; CDR3 protein: CAISESLAGGLETQYF; CDR3 DNA: TGTGCCATCAGTGAGTCGCTAGCGGGGGGGCTGGAGACCCAGTACTTC
J gene: TRBJ1-2; clone size: once; V gene: TRBV18; D gene: TRBD1; CDR3 protein: CASSQGQGDGYTF; CDR3 DNA: TGTGCCAGCTCACAGGGACAGGGGGATGGCTACACCTTC
J gene: TRBJ2-3; clone size: -; V gene: TRBV4-1; D gene: TRBD2; CDR3 protein: CASRATLAGKTDTQYF; CDR3 DNA: TGCGCCAGCAGAGCCACCCTAGCGGGGAAAACAGATACGCAGTATTTT
J gene: TRBJ1-6; clone size: -; V gene: TRBV18; D gene: -; CDR3 protein: CASSPERGNHSPLHF; CDR3 DNA: TGTGCCAGCTCACCAGAAAGGGGGAACCATTCACCCCTCCACTTT
J gene: TRBJ2-1; clone size: -; V gene: TRBV24-1; D gene: TRBD1; CDR3 protein: CATSDPPGQGREQFF; CDR3 DNA: TGTGCCACCAGTGACCCCCCCGGACAGGGAAGGGAGCAGTTCTTC
J gene: TRBJ2-2; clone size: -; V gene: TRBV5-1; D gene: -; CDR3 protein: CASSLEGDTGELFF; CDR3 DNA: TGCGCCAGCAGCTTGGAGGGGGACACCGGGGAGCTGTTTTTT
J gene: TRBJ2-3; clone size: -; V gene: TRBV19; D gene: TRBD1; CDR3 protein: CASSPDRDLDTQYF; CDR3 DNA: TGTGCCAGTAGTCCGGACAGGGACCTCGATACGCAGTATTTT
J gene: TRBJ2-5; clone size: many; V gene: TRBV11-2; D gene: TRBD2; CDR3 protein: CASSFGSSGEGETQYF; CDR3 DNA: TGTGCCAGCAGCTTCGGGTCTAGCGGGGAGGGGGAGACCCAGTACTTC
J gene: TRBJ1-3; clone size: -; V gene: TRBV11-2; D gene: -; CDR3 protein: CASSLAGSISGNTIYF; CDR3 DNA: TGTGCCAGCAGCTTAGCCGGGAGCATTTCTGGAAACACCATATATTTT
J gene: TRBJ1-5; clone size: few; V gene: TRBV2; D gene: -; CDR3 protein: CASTIGNQPQHF; CDR3 DNA: TGTGCCAGCACCATAGGCAATCAGCCCCAGCATTTT
J gene: TRBJ1-1; clone size: -; V gene: TRBV5-1; D gene: -; CDR3 protein: CASTLRGGYTEAFF; CDR3 DNA: TGCGCCAGCACCCTCCGCGGGGGATACACTGAAGCTTTCTTT
J gene: TRBJ2-3; clone size: -; V gene: TRBV24-1; D gene: TRBD2; CDR3 protein: CATSDSWTSGASTDTQYF; CDR3 DNA: TGTGCCACCAGTGATTCCTGGACTAGCGGGGCTAGCACAGATACGCAGTATTTT
J gene: TRBJ1-3; clone size: -; V gene: TRBV13; D gene: -; CDR3 protein: CASSSREAGNTIYF; CDR3 DNA: TGTGCCAGCAGCTCTCGGGAGGCTGGAAACACCATATATTTT
J gene: TRBJ1-1; clone size: -; V gene: TRBV10-3; D gene: TRBD1; CDR3 protein: CAIGGQGGGGTEAFF; CDR3 DNA: TGTGCCATCGGAGGACAGGGCGGGGGAGGCACTGAAGCTTTCTTT
J gene: TRBJ1-1; clone size: once; V gene: TRBV5-6; D gene: -; CDR3 protein: CASSLLTGFTEAFF; CDR3 DNA: TGTGCCAGCAGCTTGTTAACCGGTTTCACTGAAGCTTTCTTT
J gene: TRBJ1-1; clone size: -; V gene: TRBV19; D gene: TRBD1; CDR3 protein: CASTRDRGNTEAFF; CDR3 DNA: TGTGCCAGTACACGTGACAGGGGAAACACTGAAGCTTTCTTT
J gene: TRBJ2-1; clone size: -; V gene: TRBV7-8; D gene: TRBD1; CDR3 protein: CASSVDRKVNEQFF; CDR3 DNA: TGTGCCAGCAGCGTGGACAGGAAAGTGAATGAGCAGTTCTTC
J gene: TRBJ2-1; clone size: few; V gene: TRBV27; D gene: -; CDR3 protein: CASSLRTATNLYNEQFF; CDR3 DNA: TGTGCCAGCAGTCTTCGGACAGCGACTAACCTCTACAATGAGCAGTTCTTC
J gene: TRBJ1-2; clone size: -; V gene: TRBV11-2; D gene: -; CDR3 protein: CASSSGTTGGGYTF; CDR3 DNA: TGTGCCAGCAGCTCCGGGACAACCGGCGGTGGCTACACCTTC
J gene: TRBJ1-5; clone size: -; V gene: TRBV28; D gene: TRBD1; CDR3 protein: CASGQGGSGNQPQHF; CDR3 DNA: TGTGCCAGCGGACAGGGCGGTTCGGGCAATCAGCCCCAGCATTTT